The next 7 T cell receptor beta chains were all read from a single sample in a study of blood T cell repertoires in COVID-19. Clones were sequenced by immunoSEQ multiplex PCR, and TCRdb holds only the in-frame ones, with some missing. Here the sample spans 250,000 to 350,000 clones, approximately 90% being singletons. The sample consisted of peripheral blood. All receptors derive from an older woman with acute or convalescent COVID-19.

The chain has TRBV27 and TRBJ1-2; 7 bases match TRBD1. The germline V gene has CDR1 MNHEY and CDR2 SMNVEV (reference sequence). The CDR3 has 14 residues. V shed 10 bases and J 2 bases; nucleotides not matched to a gene: 10. The CDR3 DNA follows: TGTGCCACCCGGCCCCCGGGACAGAACTATGGCTACACCTTC. Residues: CATRPPGQNYGYTF.

This chain connects TRBV21-1 to TRBJ2-7; TRBD1, the table's D call, lacks a check against the DNA. TRBV21-1 is a pseudogene locus. CDR3 length equals 16 residues. The CDR3 spells CASSLGHFKSSYEQYF. The CDR3 DNA reads as TGTGCCAGCAGCCTAGGACATTTTAAAAGCTCCTACGAGCAGTACTTC.

The chain has TRBV24-1 and TRBJ2-1, with 9 bases identical to TRBD1. From germline, CDR1 is KGHDR and CDR2 SFDVKD. The CDR3 spans 13 residues. Trimming removed 7 bases from V and 6 bases from J; junction bases left unmatched: 3. CDR3 sequence reads: CATSEQGANEQFF. The CDR3 DNA is TGTGCCACCAGCGAACAGGGGGCCAATGAGCAGTTCTTC.

This rearrangement joins TRBV12-5 to TRBJ2-1, with 8 nucleotides matching TRBD1. This CDR3 has 13 amino acids. Germline V gene lookup returns CDR1 LGHNT and CDR2 FRNRAP. V lost 5 bases, J lost 6 bases, and 3 bases stayed unmatched. In nucleotides, the CDR3 is TGTGCTAGTGGTAGCGACAGGGGCAATGAGCAGTTCTTC. Its protein product is CASGSDRGNEQFF.

The count of this clone is one. The gene calls are TRBV4-3 and TRBJ1-5; weak D call: TRBD1 (6 bases). The CDR3 has 15 residues. Trimming removed 0 bases from V and 2 bases from J, with 8 bases in between. Germline V gene sequence: CDR1 LGHNA, CDR2 YSLEER. CDR3 loop: CASSQDDRRNQPQHF. As DNA, the CDR3 is TGCGCCAGCAGCCAAGATGACAGGCGCAATCAGCCCCAGCATTTT.

The chain combines TRBV7-8 with TRBJ1-5, with a tentative D call TRBD1 (6 bases). The length of the CDR3 is 12 residues. V lost 5 bases, J lost 11 bases, and 13 bases lay in between. The germline V gene has CDR1 SGHVS and CDR2 FQNEAQ. CDR3 protein: CASSRTVIAQHF. The CDR3 DNA sequence: TGTGCCAGCAGCCGGACAGTTATCGCCCAGCATTTT.

The chain is built from TRBV29-1 and TRBJ2-7; weak D call: TRBD1 (6 bases). Per germline, CDR1 SQVTM and CDR2 ANQGSEA. The CDR3 covers 14 residues. V lost 7 bases and J 0 bases, leaving 16 bases between the germline ends. The CDR3 is CSASDGQLSYEQYF. DNA of the CDR3: TGCAGCGCCAGCGATGGACAGCTCTCCTACGAGCAGTACTTC.